This paragraph reports one T cell receptor beta chain. Its target is not known. Clones were read by immunoSEQ multiplex PCR, and TCRdb kept only the in-frame ones, dropping some. The sample yields some 20,000 clones, without any singletons. Both groups were predominantly of Caucasian heritage. The sample belongs to a study of T cell clonality in common variable immunodeficiency. Notes on the study in general: Fewer deletions and N-nucleotide insertions were reportedly seen in common variable immunodeficiency TCR beta sequences. Compared with controls, CVID subjects had fewer shared TCRbeta clones.

This TCR was recovered from a human donor with common variable immunodeficiency. Sequenced sample: peripheral blood mononuclear cells.

The part of the CDR3 DNA that was read is TGCAGTGCTAGAGTCCCTAGCGGGGGCGTCTGGACAGATACG. It translates to CSARVPSGGVWTDT. The entire CDR3 sequence reads CSARVPSGGVWTDTQYF. The J gene is TRBJ2-3, the V gene TRBV20-1; 10 bases agree with TRBD2. The sequence runs out 3 residues before the end of the CDR3; the remainder is reconstructed from the germline J gene. The V and J ends lost 1 base and 3 bases, in that order; junction bases with no gene match: 10. The CDR3 runs 17 residues. Germline V gene sequence: CDR1 DFQATT, CDR2 SNEGSKA (reference sequence).